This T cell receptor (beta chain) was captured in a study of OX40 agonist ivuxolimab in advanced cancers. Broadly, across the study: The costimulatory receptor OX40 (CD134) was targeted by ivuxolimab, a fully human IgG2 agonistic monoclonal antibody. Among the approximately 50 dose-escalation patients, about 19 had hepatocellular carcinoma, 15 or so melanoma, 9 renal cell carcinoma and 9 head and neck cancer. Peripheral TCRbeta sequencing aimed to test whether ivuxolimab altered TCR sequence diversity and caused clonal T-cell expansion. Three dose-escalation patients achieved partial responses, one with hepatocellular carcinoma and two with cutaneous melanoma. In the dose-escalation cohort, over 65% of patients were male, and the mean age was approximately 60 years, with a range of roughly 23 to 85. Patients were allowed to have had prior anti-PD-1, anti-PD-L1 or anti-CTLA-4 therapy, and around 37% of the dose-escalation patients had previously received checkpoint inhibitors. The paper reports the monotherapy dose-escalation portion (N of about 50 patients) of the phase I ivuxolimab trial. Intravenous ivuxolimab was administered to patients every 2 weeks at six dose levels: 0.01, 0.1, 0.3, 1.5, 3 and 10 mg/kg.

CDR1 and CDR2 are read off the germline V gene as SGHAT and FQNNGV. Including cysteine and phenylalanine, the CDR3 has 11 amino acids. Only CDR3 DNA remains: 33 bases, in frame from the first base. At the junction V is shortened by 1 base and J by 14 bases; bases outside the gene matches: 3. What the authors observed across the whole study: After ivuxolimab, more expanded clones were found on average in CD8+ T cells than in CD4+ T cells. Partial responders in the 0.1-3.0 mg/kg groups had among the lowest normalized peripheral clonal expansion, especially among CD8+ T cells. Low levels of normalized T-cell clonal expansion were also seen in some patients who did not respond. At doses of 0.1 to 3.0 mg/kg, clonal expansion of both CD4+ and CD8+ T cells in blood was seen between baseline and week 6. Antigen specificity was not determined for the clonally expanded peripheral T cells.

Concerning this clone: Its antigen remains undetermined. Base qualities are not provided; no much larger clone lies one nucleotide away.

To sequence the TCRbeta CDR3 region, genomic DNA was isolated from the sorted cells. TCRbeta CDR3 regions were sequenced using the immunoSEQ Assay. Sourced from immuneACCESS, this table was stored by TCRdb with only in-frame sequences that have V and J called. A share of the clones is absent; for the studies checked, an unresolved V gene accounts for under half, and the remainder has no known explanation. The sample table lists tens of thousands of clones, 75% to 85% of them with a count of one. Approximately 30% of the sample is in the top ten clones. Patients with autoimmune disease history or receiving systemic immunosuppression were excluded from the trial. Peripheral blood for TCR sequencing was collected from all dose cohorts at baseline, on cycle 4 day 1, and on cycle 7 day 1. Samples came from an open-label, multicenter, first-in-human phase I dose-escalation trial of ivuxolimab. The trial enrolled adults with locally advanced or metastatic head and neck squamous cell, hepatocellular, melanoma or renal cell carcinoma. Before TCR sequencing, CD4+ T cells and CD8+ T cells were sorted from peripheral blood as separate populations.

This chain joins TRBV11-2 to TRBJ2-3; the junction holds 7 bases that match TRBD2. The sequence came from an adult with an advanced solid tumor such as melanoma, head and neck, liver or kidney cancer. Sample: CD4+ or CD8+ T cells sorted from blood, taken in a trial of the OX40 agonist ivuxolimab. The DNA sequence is TGTGCCAGCAGCTTAGGGACTAGTCTGTATTTT. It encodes CASSLGTSLYF. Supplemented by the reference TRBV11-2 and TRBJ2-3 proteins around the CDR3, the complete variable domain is EAGVAQSPRYKIIEKRQSVAFWCNPISGHATLYWYQQILGQGPKLLIQFQNNGVVDDSQLPKDRFSAERLKGVDSTLKIQPAKLEDSAVYLCASSLGTSLYFGPGTRLTVL.